The TCR beta chain under discussion was sequenced for a study of shared clonotypes between healthy human individuals. Naive CD8 cells lacked CD45RO and underwent positive selection for CCR7, leaving out terminally differentiated effector memory CD45RA+ cells. Findings and caveats of the study: Only a few donors were included, so the genetic and exposure-history diversity represented was limited. It was the non-shared clonotypes that had lower generation probabilities than clonotypes shared by all four donors.

Germline CDR1 SEHNR, CDR2 FQNEAQ (reference sequence). CDR3 size: 17 residues. The junction had 16 bases not matched to a gene; V was cut back by 5 bases and J by 6 bases. On this clone: The antigen remains unidentified.

Profiled with immunoSEQ multiplex PCR; TCRdb holds only in-frame clones, not every one. This sample has hundreds of thousands of clones, with about 92% found just once. The V and J genes are TRBV7-9 and TRBJ2-1, with 7 bases identical to TRBD1. This TCR was sampled from a young man in good health. Input material: naive CD8+ T cells sorted from blood. The DNA of the CDR3 is TGTGCCAGCAGCACAGGGGAGAGGGGATCCCAGGGCAATGAGCAGTTCTTC. The encoded protein is CASSTGERGSQGNEQFF.